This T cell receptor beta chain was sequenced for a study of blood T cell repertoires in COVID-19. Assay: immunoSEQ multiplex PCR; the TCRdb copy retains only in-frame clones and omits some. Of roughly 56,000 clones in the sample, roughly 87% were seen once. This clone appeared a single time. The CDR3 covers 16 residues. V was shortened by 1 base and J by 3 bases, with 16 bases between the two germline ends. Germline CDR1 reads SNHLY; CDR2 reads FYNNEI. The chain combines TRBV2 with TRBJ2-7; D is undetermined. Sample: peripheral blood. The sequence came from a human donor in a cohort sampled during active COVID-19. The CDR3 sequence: CASSEGQILFFYEQYF. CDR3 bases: TGTGCCAGCAGTGAAGGACAAATACTTTTCTTCTACGAGCAGTACTTC.